This T cell receptor beta chain was found in a study of PD-1 blockade in classical Hodgkin lymphoma. The CDR3 has 15 residues. CDR1 and CDR2 from the germline V gene are SGHTA and FQGTGA. Points from the study as a whole: Baseline TCR diversity was reportedly lower in newly diagnosed patients than in healthy donors. It was reported as lower still in relapsed/refractory patients. Those achieving complete response showed baseline diversity like newly diagnosed patients.

TCRdb's copy holds only in-frame clones and misses some; the assay was immunoSEQ multiplex PCR. The data hold tens of thousands of clones, with about 71% observed a single time. After autologous stem cell transplantation all patients relapsed, and prior brentuximab vedotin exposure differed between cohorts. Details on this clone: Antigen unknown.

This TCR derives from a human donor with classical Hodgkin lymphoma. The sequenced sample was peripheral blood mononuclear cells (PBMCs), obtained before the second cycle of nivolumab. The rearrangement links TRBV7-3 to TRBJ2-5, with 7 bases matching TRBD2. The J call may be wrong; the DNA end is better matched by TRBJ2-7. The CDR3, as DNA: TGTGCCAGCAGCTCCTCCCTAACTAGCGAAGGCGAGCAGTACTTC. It codes for CASSSSLTSEGEQYF.